Each of the 10 T cell receptor beta chains below was sequenced from the same sample in a study of radiotherapy plus CTLA-4 blockade in lung cancer. TCRdb's table, derived via immunoSEQ multiplex PCR, lists solely in-frame clones and lacks some. Among about 49,000 clones listed, nearly 90% were seen once. The sequenced sample was peripheral blood, obtained from a patient treated with radiotherapy plus ipilimumab. The source is a human donor with non-small cell lung cancer whose response to radiotherapy plus ipilimumab could not be evaluated.

V is TRBV11-2 and J is TRBJ2-7, with 11 bases fitting TRBD1. This CDR3 region has 18 residues. V gave up 6 bases and J gave up 0 bases; unmatched junction bases: 13. Germline CDR1 reads SGHAT; CDR2 reads FQNNGV. This CDR3 reads CASSLVGFGTGGSYEQYF. The CDR3 DNA sequence: TGTGCCAGCAGTCTAGTGGGTTTTGGGACAGGGGGCTCCTACGAGCAGTACTTC.

The chain employs TRBV9 and TRBJ2-6; 7 bases map to TRBD2. The V gene end was trimmed by 0 bases and the J gene end by 0 bases; junction bases not matched to a gene: 6. Germline lookup yields CDR1 SGDLS and CDR2 YYNGEE. The CDR3 is made up of 18 amino acids. The CDR3 nucleotides are TGTGCCAGCAGCGTAGACATTGTAGCGGGCTCTGGGGCCAACGTCCTGACTTTC. Translation: CASSVDIVAGSGANVLTF.

The chain links TRBV10-3 to TRBJ2-3, with D hard to call. The CDR3 contains 14 residues. CDR1 is ENHRY, CDR2 SYGVKD, per germline. The germline V and J ends were trimmed by 7 bases and 4 bases, with 15 bases remaining between them. The CDR3 loop is CAITGGPTSDTQYF. For the CDR3, the DNA is TGTGCCATCACTGGCGGTCCTACCTCAGATACGCAGTATTTT.

The DNA for the CDR3 is TGTGCCAGCAGCTTTAACCAGGGGGGCCTCGAGCAGTACTTC. The encoded protein is CASSFNQGGLEQYF. The chain couples TRBV5-5 to TRBJ2-7; a weak D match, TRBD1 (7 bases). The germline V and J ends were trimmed by 2 bases and 6 bases, with 15 bases remaining between them. The CDR3 extends over 14 amino acids. Germline V CDR1 and CDR2: SGHKS, YYEKEE (reference sequence).

The V and J genes are TRBV10-2 and TRBJ2-1; TRBD2 matches 8 bases. Per the germline V gene, CDR1 is WSHSY and CDR2 is SAAADI. This CDR3 is built from 14 residues. Losses at the gene ends were 10 bases for V and 9 bases for J; bases not matched to a gene: 14. CDR3 coding DNA: TGCGCCACCTTAGCATCACAAAGCGGGGGTGAGCAGTTCTTC. Translated: CATLASQSGGEQFF.

The chain links TRBV19 to TRBJ1-2; 7 bases agree with TRBD1. Per the germline V gene, CDR1 is LNHDA and CDR2 is SQIVND (reference sequence). This CDR3 is 12 amino acids long. Trimming cost V 4 bases and J 4 bases; bases outside gene matches: 0. The CDR3 region is CASSRTGYGYTF. DNA of the CDR3: TGTGCCAGTAGTAGGACAGGCTATGGCTACACCTTC.

Only one count was recorded for this clone. V and J are TRBV19 and TRBJ2-5, with a tentative D call TRBD1 (6 bases). The length of the CDR3 is 14 residues. The germline CDR1 and CDR2 sequences are LNHDA and SQIVND (reference sequence). Trimming stripped 6 bases from V and 4 bases from J, with 15 bases between. The CDR3 coding sequence is TGTGCCAGTAGCCTGGGGACATCCCCAGAGACCCAGTACTTC. This codes for CASSLGTSPETQYF.

This clone appeared a single time. This rearrangement joins TRBV19 to TRBJ1-1; 9 positions match TRBD1. The CDR3 consists of 13 residues. Losses at the gene ends were 6 bases for V and 2 bases for J; bases not matched to a gene: 1. CDR1 is LNHDA, CDR2 SQIVND, per germline (reference sequence). CDR3 region: CASRGQGNTEAFF. CDR3 DNA sequence: TGTGCCAGTAGGGGACAGGGAAACACTGAAGCTTTCTTT.

This clone was seen only once. The V call is TRBV6-5, the J call TRBJ1-2; 11 bases line up with TRBD1. Germline trimming cut 4 bases from V and 4 bases from J; bases unmatched to any gene: 2. This CDR3 is 14 amino acids long. Germline V lookup: CDR1 MNHEY, CDR2 SVGAGI. CDR3 loop: CASSSGTGGYGYTF. The CDR3 coding sequence is TGTGCCAGCAGTTCCGGGACAGGGGGCTATGGCTACACCTTC.

The rearrangement uses TRBV18 and TRBJ2-7; no definite D call. The ends were cut back, 3 bases at V and 8 bases at J, with 20 bases in the middle. CDR1 KGHSH and CDR2 LQKENI come from the germline V gene. The CDR3 loop spans 15 amino acids. The CDR3 loop is CASSPPGRPQDKQYF. CDR3 coding DNA: TGTGCCAGCTCACCCCCCGGAAGGCCCCAAGACAAGCAGTACTTC.